This T cell receptor beta chain was captured in a study of blood T cell repertoires in COVID-19. Whole-study context: The samples span acute and convalescent COVID-19 from the United States, Italy and Spain.

This CDR3 contains 14 residues. V gave up 2 bases and J gave up 9 bases, with 15 bases separating them. Germline-derived CDR1 and CDR2 are SEHNR and FQNEAQ (reference sequence). Original analysis: How many nucleated cells were present was estimated from reference gene primer amplification. Sequencing was performed with immunoSEQ multiplex PCR; in TCRdb, only in-frame clones are kept and a portion is missing. The V and J calls and clone size come from that table; D and trimming were worked out from the DNA. Among approximately 170,000 clones listed, 65% to 85% were seen once. J is TRBJ2-3 and V is TRBV7-9; D may be TRBD2 (7 bases). This sequence was found in a human donor with acute or convalescent COVID-19. The donor label of this sample is uncertain. The sample consisted of peripheral blood. The CDR3 sequence: CASSLMDKGGTQYF. As DNA, the CDR3 is TGTGCCAGCAGCTTAATGGATAAGGGGGGGACGCAGTATTTT.